Listed here are 16 T cell receptor beta chains from one sample, sequenced in a study of blood T cell repertoires in COVID-19. Sequenced by immunoSEQ multiplex PCR; TCRdb stores in-frame clones only, minus some. The data show roughly 76,000 clones, around 86% seen once. Sequenced material: peripheral blood. All receptors come from a woman aged 18-29 years with acute or convalescent COVID-19.

This sequence joins TRBV5-6 and TRBJ1-2; D is uncertain. With 0 bases removed from V and 8 bases from J, the gap between germline ends came to 17 bases. CDR1 and CDR2 (germline): SGHDT, YYEEEE. CDR3 length: 15 residues. CDR3 sequence reads: CASSLDYTPTRGYTF. Here the CDR3 DNA reads TGTGCCAGCAGCTTGGACTACACCCCAACGAGGGGCTACACCTTC.

This rearrangement joins TRBV27 to TRBJ1-1; the match to TRBD1 covers 9 bases. The germline V gene encodes CDR1 MNHEY and CDR2 SMNVEV (reference sequence). V trimming: 5 bases; J trimming: 3 bases; junction bases outside the gene matches: 4. The CDR3 sequence is 14 residues long. As DNA, the CDR3 is TGTGCCAGCAGTATCGGACAGGGGTACACTGAAGCTTTCTTT. It codes for CASSIGQGYTEAFF.

The chain links TRBV27 to TRBJ2-1; D might be TRBD1 (5 bases). Germline loops: CDR1 MNHEY, CDR2 SMNVEV (reference sequence). The CDR3 spans 15 residues. Between the trimmed V and J ends, which lost 5 bases and 9 bases, there was a span of 20 bases. For the CDR3, the DNA is TGTGCCAGCAGTCCGTTCGATTCGACAGACGGTGAGCAGTTCTTC. This encodes CASSPFDSTDGEQFF.

The chain joins TRBV6-2 or TRBV6-3 to TRBJ1-2; 8 nucleotides line up with TRBD1. J lost 1 base, V lost 2 bases, and 3 bases had no gene match. Germline V gene sequence: CDR1 MNHEY, CDR2 SVGEGT. The CDR3 spans 15 residues. The CDR3 sequence is CASSYTTGVNYGYTF. The CDR3 DNA sequence: TGTGCCAGCAGTTACACGACAGGGGTTAACTATGGCTACACCTTC.

The V gene is TRBV4-2, the J gene TRBJ2-3, with D maybe TRBD2 (6 bases). This CDR3 is built from 17 residues. Germline V gene data show CDR1 as LGHNA and CDR2 as YNFKEQ. V lost 1 base, J lost 1 base, and 15 bases lay in between. The CDR3 loop is CASSQVVGGSGTDTQYF. The CDR3 coding sequence is TGTGCCAGCAGCCAAGTGGTCGGGGGTTCAGGCACAGATACGCAGTATTTT.

The rearrangement links TRBV27 to TRBJ2-1; 7 nucleotides match TRBD2. Per germline, CDR1 MNHEY and CDR2 SMNVEV (reference sequence). This CDR3 is built from 14 residues. Trimming took 5 bases from V and 8 from J; bases not matched to a gene: 9. DNA of the CDR3: TGTGCCAGCAGTCCGCCCGGGGGGTGGGATGAGCAGTTCTTC. This gives the protein CASSPPGGWDEQFF.

The chain joins TRBV4-1 to TRBJ1-5; D is perhaps TRBD1 (6 bases). This CDR3 has 15 residues. The V gene's germline CDR1 is MGHRA and CDR2 YSYEKL. Between the trimmed V and J ends, which lost 3 bases and 0 bases, there was a span of 9 bases. The CDR3 spells CASSHDRNSNQPQHF. The CDR3 DNA reads as TGCGCCAGCAGCCACGACAGGAATAGCAATCAGCCCCAGCATTTT.

This sequence joins TRBV6-2 or TRBV6-3 and TRBJ2-3, with 7 bases identical to TRBD2. The germline V gene encodes CDR1 MNHEY and CDR2 SVGEGT. The ends lost 0 bases at V and 2 bases at J; junction bases unmatched: 11. The CDR3 has 18 amino acids. Here the CDR3 reads CASSYSRTSGVHTDTQYF. The CDR3 DNA follows: TGTGCCAGCAGTTACTCGAGGACTAGTGGCGTCCACACAGATACGCAGTATTTT.

This rearrangement joins TRBV28 to TRBJ1-1, with D hard to call. Germline loops: CDR1 MDHEN, CDR2 SYDVKM. The CDR3 totals 14 residues. V lost 1 base and J lost 5, with 11 bases in between. CDR3 region: CASSLFSRSTEAFF. The CDR3 DNA follows: TGTGCCAGCAGTTTATTCAGCCGGAGTACTGAAGCTTTCTTT.

The table lists this clone with a count of one. The V and J genes are TRBV9 and TRBJ2-5; the match to TRBD2 covers 9 bases. Germline values: CDR1 SGDLS, CDR2 YYNGEE. V was clipped by 4 bases and J by 3 bases; unmatched bases: 13. The length of the CDR3 is 17 residues. Here the CDR3 DNA reads TGTGCCAGCAGCTCCCACCCACGAGCGGGGGGTAAAGAGACCCAGTACTTC. This sequence encodes CASSSHPRAGGKETQYF. The whole variable domain, remainder taken from reference TRBV9 and TRBJ2-5, is DSGVTQTPKHLITATGQRVTLRCSPRSGDLSVYWYQQSLDQGLQFLIQYYNGEERAKGNILERFSAQQFPDLHSELNLSSLELGDSALYFCASSSHPRAGGKETQYFGPGTRLLVL.

The V gene is TRBV18, the J gene TRBJ1-1; maybe TRBD1 (6 bases). The CDR3 length is 14 residues. The V end was cut by 2 bases, the J end by 3 bases, with 10 bases between. Per the germline V gene, CDR1 is KGHSH and CDR2 is LQKENI. The CDR3 is CASSPLQGDTEAFF. CDR3 sequence (DNA): TGTGCCAGCTCACCATTACAGGGAGACACTGAAGCTTTCTTT.

This chain links TRBV6-1 with TRBJ1-4; D possibly corresponds to TRBD1 (6 bases). Germline loops: CDR1 MNHNS, CDR2 SASEGT. Deletions cut 1 base from V and 6 bases from J, with 6 bases between. This CDR3 comprises 13 residues. The CDR3 protein is CASSEDRDEKLFF. DNA of the CDR3: TGTGCCAGCAGTGAAGACAGGGATGAAAAACTGTTTTTT.

J is TRBJ2-1 and V is TRBV4-1, with 11 bases aligning to TRBD2. The CDR3 runs 17 residues. V gave up 4 bases and J gave up 4 bases; unmatched junction bases: 9. In germline, CDR1 is MGHRA, CDR2 YSYEKL. The CDR3 sequence is CASSPLKLAGEYNEQFF. CDR3 in DNA: TGCGCCAGCAGCCCACTGAAACTAGCGGGAGAGTACAATGAGCAGTTCTTC.

This clone was counted once. The genes are TRBV28 and TRBJ2-1, with D possibly matching TRBD2 (7 bases). CDR3 length: 16 amino acids. V lost 5 bases and J lost 6, with 20 bases in between. Germline CDR1 and CDR2: MDHEN and SYDVKM. The CDR3 region has the DNA TGTGCCAGCAGTATCCCCCTAGGGGGGGGTGGCAATGAGCAGTTCTTC. It encodes CASSIPLGGGGNEQFF. The whole variable domain, remainder taken from reference TRBV28 and TRBJ2-1, is DVKVTQSSRYLVKRTGEKVFLECVQDMDHENMFWYRQDPGLGLRLIYFSYDVKMKEKGDIPEGYSVSREKKERFSLILESASTNQTSMYLCASSIPLGGGGNEQFFGPGTRLTVL.

The chain combines TRBV13 with TRBJ2-5, with D perhaps TRBD1 (6 bases). Trimming cost V 5 bases and J 3 bases, with 19 bases left between them. Germline assignment: CDR1 PRHDT and CDR2 FYEKMQ (reference sequence). This CDR3 region has 16 residues. The CDR3 reads CASSARDTGVEETQYF. The CDR3 DNA sequence: TGTGCCAGCAGCGCCCGGGACACCGGCGTGGAAGAGACCCAGTACTTC.

This clone has a single count. V usage is TRBV29-1 and J usage is TRBJ1-2, with TRBD1 matching over 8 bases. There are 13 residues in the CDR3. The germline V gene encodes CDR1 SQVTM and CDR2 ANQGSEA. J gave up 3 bases and V 8 bases, and 8 bases lay outside the gene matches. The DNA of the CDR3 is TGCAGCACTCTGGACAGGGCGGACTATGGCTACACCTTC. Translation gives CSTLDRADYGYTF.